Below are 15 T cell receptor beta chains sequenced from a single sample in a study of STAT3 mutations in large granular lymphocyte leukemia (dated by TCRdb to between 2018 and 2021). Study-wide conclusions, independent of this receptor: At least one immunodominant TCRbeta clonotype was identified in every T-LGLL patient, and multiple immunodominant subclonotypes were identified in about half of the T-LGLL patients.

The protocol used for the library was the immunoSEQ multiplex PCR assay. TCRdb took over this immuneACCESS table, retaining in-frame rearrangements with V and J assigned. Such tables are incomplete; in checked studies, under half of the missing clones stem from an unresolved V gene, and the remainder is unexplained. Here the sample has around 17,000 clones; roughly four fifths occur a single time. The ten largest account for roughly 8.6% of the sample. Which antigens these TCRs recognize remains unknown. Sequencing input: peripheral blood mononuclear cells. These receptors came from a man aged 45-65 years with T-cell large granular lymphocyte leukemia. Some clones in this sample may be carry-over from other donors' samples. The age is the age at diagnosis.

The J gene is TRBJ2-7, the V gene TRBV7-3, with 11 positions matching TRBD2. The germline CDR1 and CDR2 sequences are SGHTA and FQGTGA. The CDR3 has 15 residues. The V segment lost 0 bases and the J segment 2 bases; nucleotides outside the gene matches: 0. The CDR3 loop is CASSLTSGRAYEQYF. CDR3 DNA sequence: TGTGCCAGCAGCTTAACTAGCGGGAGGGCCTACGAGCAGTACTTC.

The chain couples TRBV19 to TRBJ2-7; the D gene could be TRBD1 or TRBD2 (6 bases each). The CDR3 loop spans 15 amino acids. The germline CDR1 and CDR2 sequences are LNHDA and SQIVND (reference sequence). The V and J ends lost 6 bases and 3 bases respectively, with 18 bases between them. CDR3 amino acids: CASSLAGQGGYEQYF. The CDR3 DNA is TGTGCCAGTAGCCTGGCGGGACAAGGGGGCTACGAGCAGTACTTC.

A few counts support this clone. This chain connects TRBV10-2 to TRBJ2-7; unclear D gene. Per the germline V gene, CDR1 is WSHSY and CDR2 is SAAADI. V lost 8 bases, J lost 5 bases, and 16 bases lay in between. This CDR3 has 13 amino acids. The CDR3 protein is CASSFYKGHEQYF. The CDR3 nucleotides read TGCGCCAGCTCCTTCTACAAGGGTCACGAGCAGTACTTC.

V usage is TRBV6-4 and J usage is TRBJ2-2; no firm D call. Trimming stripped 2 bases from V and 3 bases from J, with 4 bases between. The CDR3 sequence is 13 residues long. Germline assignment: CDR1 MRHNA and CDR2 SNTAGT. The CDR3 coding sequence is TGTGCCAGCAGTGACGGGGACACCGGGGAGCTGTTTTTT. Translation: CASSDGDTGELFF.

V is TRBV5-4 and J is TRBJ2-1, with 7 bases that match TRBD1. Germline CDR1 SGHNT, CDR2 YYREEE (reference sequence). The CDR3 is made up of 15 amino acids. Trimming took 0 bases from V and 5 from J; bases not matched to a gene: 5. CDR3 sequence reads: CASSLGQGDNNEQFF. In nucleotides, the CDR3 is TGTGCCAGCAGCTTGGGGCAGGGGGATAACAATGAGCAGTTCTTC.

V gene TRBV28 combines with J gene TRBJ2-7; D not certain. Germline V gives CDR1 MDHEN, CDR2 SYDVKM. The CDR3 consists of 10 residues. The V end was cut by 6 bases, the J end by 3 bases, with 3 bases between. This CDR3 reads CASRGYEQYF. CDR3 in DNA: TGTGCCAGCAGGGGCTACGAGCAGTACTTC.

The CDR3 region is CASSPGRLSENTGELFF. The CDR3 DNA reads TGTGCCAGCTCACCGGGACGGCTCAGCGAAAACACCGGGGAGCTGTTTTTT. The chain is built from TRBV18 and TRBJ2-2; D tentatively reads TRBD1 or TRBD2 (5 bases each). The V gene's germline CDR1 is KGHSH and CDR2 LQKENI. The CDR3 is made up of 17 amino acids. V gave up 3 bases and J gave up 2 bases, with 16 bases separating them.

V usage is TRBV20-1 and J usage is TRBJ2-7; D perhaps matches TRBD2 (6 bases). CDR1 and CDR2 from the germline V gene are DFQATT and SNEGSKA (reference sequence). The CDR3 covers 10 residues. Trimming left V 5 bases short and J 5 bases short, with 7 bases between. The CDR3 nucleotides read TGCAGTGCTTGGGGGGACGAGCAGTACTTC. The encoded protein is CSAWGDEQYF.

The chain recombines TRBV2 with TRBJ2-2; the match to TRBD2 covers 8 bases. The CDR3 has 14 amino acids. Germline CDR1 and CDR2: SNHLY and FYNNEI. J gave up 5 bases and V 7 bases, and 6 bases lay outside the gene matches. In DNA form, the CDR3 reads TGTGCCAGCATAGCGACTAGCGTGACCGGGGAGCTGTTTTTT. Translation: CASIATSVTGELFF.

The rearrangement joins TRBV2 to TRBJ1-5; TRBD1 matches at 8 bases. This CDR3 is 15 amino acids long. Unmatched junction bases numbered 9, after V lost 6 bases and J lost 5 bases. Germline V CDR1 and CDR2: SNHLY, FYNNEI. CDR3 sequence: CASRSDRAGYQPQHF. CDR3 in DNA: TGTGCCAGCAGATCGGACAGGGCGGGGTATCAGCCCCAGCATTTT.

The V gene is TRBV28, the J gene TRBJ2-1; D not certain. Germline CDR1 MDHEN, CDR2 SYDVKM. V shed 8 bases and J shed 7 bases, with 6 bases lying between them. CDR3 length: 10 amino acids. CDR3 nucleotide sequence: TGTGCCAGCGGTTCAAATGAGCAGTTCTTC. This sequence encodes CASGSNEQFF.

The chain couples TRBV29-1 to TRBJ2-7; tentative D call: TRBD1 (5 bases). Trimming stripped 2 bases from V and 0 bases from J, with 5 bases between. Germline V gives CDR1 SQVTM, CDR2 ANQGSEA. The CDR3 loop spans 12 amino acids. The CDR3 nucleotides are TGCAGCGTTGAACAGGGCTCCTACGAGCAGTACTTC. It yields the protein CSVEQGSYEQYF.

This clone occurred a few times. The chain carries TRBV29-1 and TRBJ2-7, with D possibly being TRBD1 (5 bases). Between the trimmed V and J ends, which lost 7 bases and 4 bases, there was a span of 11 bases. Germline assignment: CDR1 SQVTM and CDR2 ANQGSEA. The CDR3 runs to 11 residues. In DNA, the CDR3 is TGCAGCGCAGGGTCCGGTTACGAGCAGTACTTC. It translates to CSAGSGYEQYF.

The chain employs TRBV5-1 and TRBJ2-5, with TRBD2 as a possible D gene (6 bases). V was shortened by 9 bases and J by 1 base, with 16 bases between the two germline ends. The germline gives CDR1 SGHRS, CDR2 YFSETQ. There are 14 residues in the CDR3. CDR3 sequence (DNA): TGCGCCACCCCTGCCAACGGGGGCCAAGAGACCCAGTACTTC. It translates to CATPANGGQETQYF.

The chain uses TRBV28 and TRBJ1-1, with D perhaps TRBD1 (5 bases). CDR3 length: 14 amino acids. Germline CDR1 and CDR2: MDHEN and SYDVKM. The V gene lost 2 bases and the J gene lost 2 bases, with 9 bases spanning the gap. Written as DNA, the CDR3 is TGTGCCAGCAGTTTAACGACAGATAACACTGAAGCTTTCTTT. Residues: CASSLTTDNTEAFF. The whole variable domain, remainder taken from reference TRBV28 and TRBJ1-1, is DVKVTQSSRYLVKRTGEKVFLECVQDMDHENMFWYRQDPGLGLRLIYFSYDVKMKEKGDIPEGYSVSREKKERFSLILESASTNQTSMYLCASSLTTDNTEAFFGQGTRLTVV.